Here is one T cell receptor (beta chain) with its context. No antigen is known for it. TCRdb called the reads again in MiXCR, with one record for every CDR3 protein. Here the sample spans some 680,000 distinct CDR3 sequences, 35% to 45% being singletons. The data are from a study of T cell repertoires in cytomegalovirus infection. Study information: Evidence of both CMV infection and a matching HLA type came from public TCR beta signatures. Whole-study findings and limits: Identification of carriers of CMV plus the relevant HLA was achieved through cumulative public TCR beta family frequency.

The germline CDR1 and CDR2 sequences are DFQATT and SNEGSKA (reference sequence). The CDR3 spans 12 residues. V lost 3 bases and J 2 bases, leaving 8 bases between the germline ends. Material for sequencing was PBMCs. The sequence derives from a human donor in good health (CMV status not recorded). Some clones in this sample may be carry-over from other donors' samples. V gene TRBV20-1 combines with J gene TRBJ2-7; D is unresolved. The CDR3 DNA reads as TGCAGTGCTAGGGACCGCGCCTACGAGCAGTACTTC. It yields the protein CSARDRAYEQYF.